Below, 25 T cell receptor beta chains from the same sample are listed, as sequenced in a study of PD-L1 blockade in urothelial cancer. The method was immunoSEQ multiplex PCR; TCRdb's version includes in-frame clones alone and lacks a portion of them. The data show about 310 clones, with 25% to 40% seen just once and roughly 14% held by the top ten. The specimen was tumor tissue, collected before atezolizumab (anti-PD-L1) treatment. These receptors originate from a man aged 65-85 years with urothelial cancer.

V is TRBV19 and J is TRBJ2-7, with TRBD1 as a possible D gene (6 bases). V lost 5 bases and J lost 5, with 19 bases in between. The CDR3 contains 15 residues. CDR1 is LNHDA and CDR2 is SQIVND in the germline V gene (reference sequence). The CDR3 is CASSLTGSIGNEQYF. The CDR3 DNA is TGTGCCAGTAGTTTGACAGGCTCGATCGGGAACGAGCAGTACTTC.

This clone has just a few counts. The chain links TRBV11-3 to TRBJ1-3; D remains ambiguous. Trimming took off 3 bases at V and 0 bases at J, with 18 bases between the two ends. This CDR3 has 18 residues. In germline, CDR1 is SGHNT, CDR2 YENEEA. CDR3 sequence: CASSLASLTLLSGNTIYF. CDR3 DNA sequence: TGTGCCAGCAGCTTGGCCAGCCTAACCTTACTCTCTGGAAACACCATATATTTT.

The gene calls are TRBV11-3 and TRBJ2-2, with TRBD2 matching over 14 bases. The germline V gene has CDR1 SGHNT and CDR2 YENEEA. This CDR3 contains 19 residues. Trimming at V came to 5 bases and at J to 3 bases, leaving 11 bases not matched to a gene. CDR3 in DNA: TGTGCCAGCAGCCCCCGTTGGACTAGCGGGGGGATCGACACCGGGGAGCTGTTTTTT. It codes for CASSPRWTSGGIDTGELFF.

The rearrangement uses TRBV29-1 and TRBJ1-1; 7 bases are shared with TRBD1. J gave up 0 bases and V 3 bases, and 7 bases lay outside the gene matches. The CDR3 extends over 15 amino acids. Per the germline V gene, CDR1 is SQVTM and CDR2 is ANQGSEA. The CDR3 region is CSVERQGFMNTEAFF. The CDR3 nucleotides are TGCAGCGTTGAGAGACAGGGCTTCATGAACACTGAAGCTTTCTTT.

The rearrangement joins TRBV18 to TRBJ1-1; no firm D call. Germline CDR1 is KGHSH and CDR2 is LQKENI. Deletions cut 3 bases from V and 7 bases from J, with 21 bases between. The CDR3 contains 16 residues. CDR3 residues: CASSPNWVDMRREAFF. CDR3 nucleotides: TGTGCCAGCTCACCTAATTGGGTGGATATGCGCCGTGAAGCTTTCTTT.

This clone was recorded once. This rearrangement joins TRBV18 to TRBJ1-3; 7 bases map to TRBD1. After removal of 3 bases from V and 1 base from J, the junction contained 15 bases not matched to a gene. Germline-derived CDR1 and CDR2 are KGHSH and LQKENI. This CDR3 contains 19 residues. The CDR3 spells CASSPLLFDREESGNTIYF. CDR3 DNA: TGTGCCAGCTCACCTTTATTATTCGACAGGGAAGAGTCTGGAAACACCATATATTTT.

This clone showed up just a few times. The rearrangement uses TRBV7-6 and TRBJ2-7, with 7 nucleotides matching TRBD2. Looked up from germline, CDR1 is SGHVS and CDR2 is FNYEAQ. Trimming removed 1 base from V and 3 bases from J; junction bases left unmatched: 6. This CDR3 is built from 15 residues. The CDR3: CASSLGEGPYYEQYF. The CDR3 DNA is TGTGCCAGCAGCTTAGGGGAGGGTCCATACTACGAGCAGTACTTC.

The chain recombines TRBV19 with TRBJ2-7, with TRBD2 matching 10 bases. The length of the CDR3 is 15 residues. V shed 1 base and J 6 bases; nucleotides not matched to a gene: 6. CDR1 is LNHDA and CDR2 is SQIVND in the germline V gene (reference sequence). CDR3 sequence (DNA): TGTGCCAGTAGTATAGGTCTAGCGGGGGTGGCCGAGCAGTACTTC. This encodes CASSIGLAGVAEQYF.

The rearrangement joins TRBV11-3 to TRBJ2-1; 8 nucleotides line up with TRBD2. Trimming at V came to 5 bases and at J to 7 bases, leaving 16 bases not matched to a gene. This CDR3 spans 17 amino acids. The germline V gene encodes CDR1 SGHNT and CDR2 YENEEA. The CDR3 coding sequence is TGTGCCAGCAGCGGCGGTGAATTTCGGGGGGGTCCAAATGAGCAGTTCTTC. It is translated as CASSGGEFRGGPNEQFF. Full variable domain (missing parts from reference TRBV11-3 and TRBJ2-1): EAGVVQSPRYKIIEKKQPVAFWCNPISGHNTLYWYLQNLGQGPELLIRYENEEAVDDSQLPKDRFSAERLKGVDSTLKIQPAELGDSAVYLCASSGGEFRGGPNEQFFGPGTRLTVL.

A few counts support this clone. Other nucleotide sequences from this sample produce the same CDR3. The genes are TRBV14 and TRBJ1-2; weak D call: TRBD1 (6 bases). CDR1 SGHDN and CDR2 FVKESK come from the germline V gene. V was cut by 4 bases and J by 4 bases, with 10 bases left in between. The CDR3 runs to 13 residues. CDR3 in amino acids: CASSRDRLYGYTF. The CDR3 coding sequence is TGTGCCAGCAGCCGTGACAGGCTCTATGGCTACACCTTC.

A note on this clone: At one of its ends the junction is not consistent with the germline gene, which may arise from a read error. This chain joins TRBV6-8 and TRBJ1-1; D is possibly TRBD1 (6 bases). The CDR3 has 15 residues. Looked up from germline, CDR1 is MNHGY and CDR2 is SAAAGT. CDR3 amino acids: CAISSEGGGGTEAFF. In DNA, the CDR3 is TGTGCCATCAGTTCTGAGGGAGGGGGAGGTACTGAAGCTTTCTTT.

This rearrangement joins TRBV23-1 to TRBJ2-5, with a tentative D call TRBD1 (6 bases). TRBV23-1 counts as an open reading frame of uncertain function. Trimming stripped 4 bases from V and 1 base from J, with 10 bases between. The CDR3 length is 14 residues. CDR3 coding DNA: TGCGCCAGCAGTCCTCCAGGGGTCCAAGAGACCCAGTACTTC. Protein: CASSPPGVQETQYF.

This clone has a handful of counts. The chain has TRBV4-1 and TRBJ2-5; TRBD1 agrees at 9 bases. Germline V gene data show CDR1 as MGHRA and CDR2 as YSYEKL. V gave up 3 bases and J gave up 3 bases; unmatched junction bases: 5. This CDR3 is built from 15 residues. The CDR3 nucleotides read TGCGCCAGCAGCCAGGGACAGGGCATTGAAGAGACCCAGTACTTC. Encoded protein: CASSQGQGIEETQYF.

This clone was detected once. The chain links TRBV18 to TRBJ2-4; D perhaps matches TRBD2 (5 bases). V shed 2 bases and J shed 4 bases, with 24 bases lying between them. Germline V lookup: CDR1 KGHSH, CDR2 LQKENI. The CDR3 has 19 residues. Written as DNA, the CDR3 is TGTGCCAGCTCACCAAACGGGGTAGGACCAACCGACCAAAAAAACATTCAGTACTTC. It translates to CASSPNGVGPTDQKNIQYF.

The table lists this clone with a few counts. The gene calls are TRBV6-8 and TRBJ1-2; D is uncertain. This CDR3 comprises 13 residues. Germline V gene sequence: CDR1 MNHGY, CDR2 SAAAGT. With 2 bases removed from V and 0 bases from J, the gap between germline ends came to 4 bases. The CDR3 protein is CASSYGPNYGYTF. CDR3 in DNA: TGTGCCAGCAGTTACGGACCTAACTATGGCTACACCTTC.

This clone was seen a few times. This chain joins TRBV11-3 and TRBJ2-3, with D tentatively TRBD2 (6 bases). V lost 5 bases and J lost 1, with 10 bases in between. The CDR3 runs to 14 residues. Germline loops: CDR1 SGHNT, CDR2 YENEEA. The CDR3, as DNA: TGTGCCAGCAGCCGAGGCGGGGGCACAGATACGCAGTATTTT. It yields the protein CASSRGGGTDTQYF. The entire variable domain, with the rest obtained from reference TRBV11-3 and TRBJ2-3, is as follows: EAGVVQSPRYKIIEKKQPVAFWCNPISGHNTLYWYLQNLGQGPELLIRYENEEAVDDSQLPKDRFSAERLKGVDSTLKIQPAELGDSAVYLCASSRGGGTDTQYFGPGTRLTVL.

The rearrangement joins TRBV14 to TRBJ1-2; weak D call: TRBD1 (5 bases). The CDR3 contains 14 residues. Germline V gene sequence: CDR1 SGHDN, CDR2 FVKESK. V gave up 4 bases and J gave up 6 bases, with 15 bases separating them. CDR3 sequence: CASSLSQGLHGYTF. CDR3 sequence (DNA): TGTGCCAGCAGCCTATCCCAGGGACTCCATGGCTACACCTTC.

By sample share, this clone is large. The chain joins TRBV7-4 to TRBJ1-2; the D is unclear. Looked up from germline, CDR1 is SGHVT and CDR2 is SQSDAQ. CDR3 size: 17 residues. Trimming removed 5 bases at V and 5 bases at J, with 24 bases between. The CDR3 region is CASSGILDSVRKYGYTF. In DNA, the CDR3 is TGTGCCAGCAGCGGAATTCTAGATTCTGTCAGGAAGTATGGCTACACCTTC. The variable domain in full, with the rest retrieved from reference TRBV7-4 and TRBJ1-2, is GAGVSQSPRYKVAKRGRDVALRCDSISGHVTLYWYRQTLGQGSEVLTYSQSDAQRDKSGRPSGRFSAERPERSVSTLKIQRTEQGDSAVYLCASSGILDSVRKYGYTFGSGTRLTVV.

The chain uses TRBV19 and TRBJ2-2; D perhaps matches TRBD1 (5 bases). Germline CDR1 LNHDA, CDR2 SQIVND (reference sequence). V was shortened by 3 bases and J by 0 bases, with 8 bases between the two germline ends. This CDR3 has 15 amino acids. This CDR3 is CASSMYRTNTGELFF. CDR3 coding DNA: TGTGCCAGTAGTATGTACAGGACGAACACCGGGGAGCTGTTTTTT.

The chain joins TRBV14 to TRBJ1-6; TRBD1 matches at 7 bases. The length of the CDR3 is 15 residues. J lost 7 bases, V lost 1 base, and 4 bases had no gene match. Germline-derived CDR1 and CDR2 are SGHDN and FVKESK. The CDR3 loop reads CASSQGGTVNSPLHF. For the CDR3, the DNA is TGTGCCAGCAGCCAAGGGGGGACAGTCAATTCACCCCTCCACTTT. The complete variable domain, with remaining parts taken from reference TRBV14 and TRBJ1-6, reads EAGVTQFPSHSVIEKGQTVTLRCDPISGHDNLYWYRRVMGKEIKFLLHFVKESKQDESGMPNNRFLAERTGGTYSTLKVQPAELEDSGVYFCASSQGGTVNSPLHFGNGTRLTVT.

This chain uses TRBV12-5 with TRBJ2-7; 9 nucleotides align to TRBD2. The J segment lost 4 bases and the V segment lost 3 bases, leaving 7 bases of the junction unmatched. The CDR3 runs 15 residues. CDR1 and CDR2 (germline): LGHNT, FRNRAP. The CDR3 loop reads CASGFPRSGGYEQYF. CDR3 in DNA: TGTGCTAGTGGTTTCCCCCGTAGCGGGGGTTACGAGCAGTACTTC. The entire variable domain, with the rest obtained from reference TRBV12-5 and TRBJ2-7, is as follows: DARVTQTPRHKVTEMGQEVTMRCQPILGHNTVFWYRQTMMQGLELLAYFRNRAPLDDSGMPKDRFSAEMPDATLATLKIQPSEPRDSAVYFCASGFPRSGGYEQYFGPGTRLTVT.

This clone was observed a handful of times. The chain uses TRBV11-3 and TRBJ1-3, with no clear D. Germline V gives CDR1 SGHNT, CDR2 YENEEA. The CDR3 is 14 residues long. V gave up 5 bases and J gave up 0 bases, with 8 bases separating them. CDR3 bases: TGTGCCAGCAGCCCGCCGGGCTCTGGAAACACCATATATTTT. Encoded protein: CASSPPGSGNTIYF.

The chain uses TRBV4-1 and TRBJ2-7; 10 bases fit TRBD1. The CDR3 length is 15 residues. Trimming at V came to 5 bases and at J to 4 bases, leaving 8 bases not matched to a gene. CDR1 MGHRA and CDR2 YSYEKL come from the germline V gene. The CDR3 loop reads CASSFGQGEGYEQYF. CDR3 DNA sequence: TGCGCCAGCAGCTTCGGACAGGGGGAAGGATACGAGCAGTACTTC.

V and J are TRBV12-5 and TRBJ2-3; D is perhaps TRBD2 (5 bases). Germline V lookup: CDR1 LGHNT, CDR2 FRNRAP. The V end was cut by 5 bases, the J end by 11 bases, with 20 bases between. The CDR3 totals 14 residues. CDR3: CASGRGFTLPMQYF. The CDR3 nucleotides are TGTGCTAGTGGTCGGGGTTTTACCCTGCCAATGCAGTATTTT.

In this sample, this clone turned up a few times. The CDR3 loop is CASKMTPNTEAFF. The CDR3 nucleotides read TGTGCCAGCAAGATGACACCCAACACTGAAGCTTTCTTT. The gene calls are TRBV6-8 and TRBJ1-1; no definite D call. Germline loops: CDR1 MNHGY, CDR2 SAAAGT. This CDR3 is built from 13 residues. V was trimmed by 7 bases and J by 2 bases, leaving 11 bases between them.